A selection of T cell receptor beta chains follows, all from one sample in a study of beta chain features in type 1 diabetes. Clones were sequenced by immunoSEQ multiplex PCR, and TCRdb holds only the in-frame ones, with some missing. The sample has 860,000 or so clones, roughly 17% seen once. The sample taken for sequencing was naive CD4+ T cells from blood. The receptor set was obtained from a woman aged 18-29 years in good health. Both conserved end residues are part of each CDR3. A D gene is named only where the DNA matches it firmly. Part of the rows lack a size; the others show once, few, many or a class for expanded clones.

size	V	D	J	length	DNA	CDR3
NA	TRBV28	TRBD1	TRBJ2-4	15	TGTGCCAGCAGTCCCGGACAGGGGACGATAAACATTCAGTACTTC	CASSPGQGTINIQYF
NA	TRBV2	NA	TRBJ2-7	14	TGTGCCAGCAGCTCTCTTAGCGGTTCCTACGAGCAGTACTTC	CASSSLSGSYEQYF
NA	TRBV15	NA	TRBJ2-5	14	TGTGCCACCAGCAGTCCCAATACCGGAGAGACCCAGTACTTC	CATSSPNTGETQYF
NA	TRBV11-2	TRBD1	TRBJ2-5	16	TGTGCCAGCAGCATCTTCCCCCCGGGACAGCAAGAGACCCAGTACTTC	CASSIFPPGQQETQYF
once	TRBV7-2	NA	TRBJ2-5	13	TGCGCCAGCAGCTTTTGGCTCCAAGAGACCCAGTACTTC	CASSFWLQETQYF
few	TRBV4-2	TRBD2	TRBJ2-3	16	TGTGCCAGCAGCCAACATAGCGGGAGGGAGGAAGATACGCAGTATTTT	CASSQHSGREEDTQYF
NA	TRBV20-1	NA	TRBJ1-5	11	TGCAGTGCTATGGGTGGTCAGCCCCAGCATTTT	CSAMGGQPQHF
NA	TRBV7-3	TRBD1	TRBJ1-2	13	TGTGCCAGCAGCTCCGACAGGGGCTATGGCTACACCTTC	CASSSDRGYGYTF
NA	TRBV7-8	NA	TRBJ1-5	16	TGTGCCAGCAGCTCCGGGACACAGGGAATGAGGCAGCCCCAGCATTTT	CASSSGTQGMRQPQHF
NA	TRBV11-2	NA	TRBJ2-6	17	TGTGCCAGCAGCTTAATAAGACAGAGCTCTGGGGCCAACGTCCTGACTTTC	CASSLIRQSSGANVLTF
NA	TRBV9	TRBD2	TRBJ2-7	16	TGTGCCAGCAGCGTAGGGCCAGCGGGAGCCGTTAGTGAGCAGTACTTC	CASSVGPAGAVSEQYF
few	TRBV25-1	NA	TRBJ1-2	13	TGTGCCAGCAGTGACGACCGCCCTTCTGGCTACACCTTC	CASSDDRPSGYTF
NA	TRBV5-1	TRBD2	TRBJ2-1	19	TGCGCCAGCAGCTTGGTTCCCCCGACTAGCGGGAGGTGGTACAATGAGCAGTTCTTC	CASSLVPPTSGRWYNEQFF
NA	TRBV19	NA	TRBJ2-1	14	TGTGCCAGTAGTATGCTCGGATCTTACAATGAGCAGTTCTTC	CASSMLGSYNEQFF
NA	TRBV28	NA	TRBJ2-1	13	TGTGCCAGCAGTTTAGTGGTACACGATGAGCAGTTCTTC	CASSLVVHDEQFF
NA	TRBV28	NA	TRBJ2-4	13	TGTGCCTCCTTGGGGCATTCCGAAAACATTCAGTACTTC	CASLGHSENIQYF
few	TRBV27	NA	TRBJ2-1	14	TGTGCCAGCCAACTAGTAGAGGGCTACAATGAGCAGTTCTTC	CASQLVEGYNEQFF
few	TRBV9	NA	TRBJ2-1	15	TGTGCCAGCAGTCGGGGCCCGGGAAACTATGATGAGCAGTTCTTC	CASSRGPGNYDEQFF
NA	TRBV6-1	NA	TRBJ2-7	14	TGTGCCAGCAGTGAGTCCTGGACATCCTACGAGCAGTACTTC	CASSESWTSYEQYF
few	TRBV7-8	NA	TRBJ1-5	13	TGTGCCAGCAGCTGGGACGAGGTTCAGCCCCAGCATTTT	CASSWDEVQPQHF